The 21 T cell receptor beta chains below were found in one sample sequenced in a study of T cell responses to AZD1222 COVID-19 vaccine. Measured with immunoSEQ multiplex PCR; TCRdb has only the in-frame clones, and not every one. The top ten clones hold 1.6% of a sample with some 120,000 clones, roughly 92% of them seen once. Sequenced here: peripheral blood, sampled 28 days after the second AZD1222 dose. These receptors were collected from an adult who received the AZD1222 COVID-19 vaccine.

The CDR3 DNA follows: TGTGCCAGTAGTAACCGGGACACGAAGGACACTGAAGCTTTCTTT. Protein: CASSNRDTKDTEAFF. The V call is TRBV19, the J call TRBJ1-1, with TRBD1 as a possible D gene (6 bases). Germline CDR1 reads LNHDA; CDR2 reads SQIVND (reference sequence). Deletions cut 4 bases from V and 3 bases from J, with 15 bases between. The CDR3 has 15 residues.

The chain is built from TRBV18 and TRBJ2-1, with TRBD2 identical over 8 bases. CDR1 and CDR2 from the germline V gene are KGHSH and LQKENI. The CDR3 contains 13 residues. The junction had 1 base not matched to a gene; V was cut back by 3 bases and J by 6 bases. CDR3 DNA: TGTGCCAGCTCACCGACTAGCGCCAATGAGCAGTTCTTC. It codes for CASSPTSANEQFF. Based on the CDR3 plus reference TRBV18 and TRBJ2-1, the full variable domain is NAGVMQNPRHLVRRRGQEARLRCSPMKGHSHVYWYRQLPEEGLKFMVYLQKENIIDESGMPKERFSAEFPKEGPSILRIQQVVRGDSAAYFCASSPTSANEQFFGPGTRLTVL.

This sequence joins TRBV18 and TRBJ1-5; D not resolved. V shed 4 bases and J shed 11 bases, with 15 bases lying between them. Germline assignment: CDR1 KGHSH and CDR2 LQKENI. CDR3 length: 13 residues. The CDR3 DNA is TGTGCCAGCTCACAGGGTCACCCCAGCGCCCAGCATTTT. Translation gives CASSQGHPSAQHF.

The genes are TRBV9 and TRBJ1-1; unclear D gene. V dropped 0 bases and J dropped 3 bases, with 6 bases sitting between them. Germline V lookup: CDR1 SGDLS, CDR2 YYNGEE. The CDR3 has 13 amino acids. Written as DNA, the CDR3 is TGTGCCAGCAGCGTAGGAGGAGACACTGAAGCTTTCTTT. It translates to CASSVGGDTEAFF. Supplemented by reference TRBV9 and TRBJ1-1, the full variable domain reads DSGVTQTPKHLITATGQRVTLRCSPRSGDLSVYWYQQSLDQGLQFLIQYYNGEERAKGNILERFSAQQFPDLHSELNLSSLELGDSALYFCASSVGGDTEAFFGQGTRLTVV.

This chain links TRBV18 with TRBJ2-1; TRBD1 might be the D (5 bases). V lost 3 bases to trimming and J lost 5 bases, with 11 bases between them. From germline, CDR1 is KGHSH and CDR2 LQKENI. This CDR3 contains 14 residues. The CDR3 loop reads CASSPGRADNEQFF. The CDR3 DNA is TGTGCCAGCTCACCCGGCAGGGCGGACAATGAGCAGTTCTTC.

The gene calls are TRBV3-1 (or the pseudogene TRBV3-2) and TRBJ2-7; D not certain. The germline V gene encodes CDR1 LGHDT and CDR2 YNNKEL (reference sequence). The V and J ends lost 1 base and 1 base respectively, with 2 bases between them. The length of the CDR3 is 12 residues. CDR3 protein: CASSQASYEQYF. The DNA of the CDR3 is TGTGCCAGCAGCCAAGCTTCCTACGAGCAGTACTTC.

The gene calls are TRBV10-1 and TRBJ1-2; 9 nucleotides align to TRBD1. CDR3 length: 13 amino acids. V trimming: 6 bases; J trimming: 8 bases; junction bases outside the gene matches: 7. From germline, CDR1 is WNHNN and CDR2 SYGVQD (reference sequence). For the CDR3, the DNA is TGCGCCAGCAGCGAGGACAGGGGAACCGGCTACACCTTC. Translation gives CASSEDRGTGYTF.

CDR3 residues: CASSSRPQGTGVANEQYF. The CDR3 DNA sequence: TGTGCCAGCAGCTCTAGACCCCAGGGGACAGGGGTGGCTAACGAGCAGTACTTC. V and J are TRBV7-6 and TRBJ2-7; 10 nucleotides line up with TRBD1. Germline V CDR1 and CDR2: SGHVS, FNYEAQ. The V and J ends lost 4 bases and 5 bases, in that order; junction bases with no gene match: 17. This CDR3 is 18 amino acids long.

J is TRBJ1-1 and V is TRBV28; D call uncertain. CDR1 is MDHEN, CDR2 SYDVKM, per germline. Trimming left V 6 bases short and J 3 bases short, with 8 bases between. The CDR3 covers 12 residues. The CDR3 DNA follows: TGTGCCAGCAGCTCCATGGACACTGAAGCTTTCTTT. Encoded protein: CASSSMDTEAFF.

The chain joins TRBV4-2 to TRBJ2-7; TRBD2 matches 10 bases. Germline CDR1 is LGHNA and CDR2 is YNFKEQ. The CDR3 has 14 amino acids. After removal of 3 bases from V and 4 bases from J, the junction contained 3 bases not matched to a gene. The CDR3 nucleotides read TGTGCCAGCAGCCAGTTAGCGGGAGGTTACGAGCAGTACTTC. Residues: CASSQLAGGYEQYF.

This clone came up once. The rearrangement uses TRBV28 and TRBJ1-4, with D perhaps matching TRBD1 (5 bases). CDR3 length: 15 residues. The germline V and J ends were trimmed by 0 bases and 14 bases, with 19 bases remaining between them. From germline, CDR1 is MDHEN and CDR2 SYDVKM. CDR3: CASSLWVTTNRGLFF. The CDR3 DNA reads as TGTGCCAGCAGTTTATGGGTTACTACAAACCGGGGGCTGTTTTTT. The full variable domain, its missing parts supplied by reference TRBV28 and TRBJ1-4, is DVKVTQSSRYLVKRTGEKVFLECVQDMDHENMFWYRQDPGLGLRLIYFSYDVKMKEKGDIPEGYSVSREKKERFSLILESASTNQTSMYLCASSLWVTTNRGLFFGSGTQLSVL.

V usage is TRBV19 and J usage is TRBJ1-2; no clear D gene. The germline V gene has CDR1 LNHDA and CDR2 SQIVND (reference sequence). This CDR3 spans 13 amino acids. Trimming stripped 6 bases from V and 7 bases from J, with 15 bases between. The chain's CDR3 is CASSTIRPPGYTF. The CDR3, as DNA: TGTGCCAGTAGCACTATACGTCCACCTGGCTACACCTTC.

This chain uses TRBV14 with TRBJ1-4; weak D call: TRBD1 (5 bases). CDR1 is SGHDN, CDR2 FVKESK, per germline. V was pared by 4 bases and J by 8 bases, with 14 bases between. The length of the CDR3 is 14 residues. CDR3 bases: TGTGCCAGCAGCCTTCAACAGGAGACGGAAAAACTGTTTTTT. Residues: CASSLQQETEKLFF.

The gene calls are TRBV12-3 or TRBV12-4 and TRBJ2-7; D gene uncertain. The ends were cut back, 1 base at V and 2 bases at J, with 6 bases in the middle. The CDR3 loop spans 13 amino acids. The CDR3 sequence: CASSLGTTYEQYF. The CDR3 nucleotides are TGTGCCAGCAGTTTAGGCACCACCTACGAGCAGTACTTC.

The V gene is TRBV29-1, the J gene TRBJ1-4; D remains unclear. The germline gives CDR1 SQVTM, CDR2 ANQGSEA. V dropped 2 bases and J dropped 9 bases, with 7 bases sitting between them. The CDR3 has 11 residues. CDR3 sequence: CSVERGQKLFF. The CDR3 bases are TGCAGCGTTGAACGAGGTCAAAAACTGTTTTTT.

CDR3 amino acids: CASSLLSTSGGYNEQFF. The CDR3 DNA reads TGCGCCAGCAGCTTACTCTCGACTAGCGGGGGTTACAATGAGCAGTTCTTC. This chain uses TRBV5-1 with TRBJ2-1, with 12 bases that match TRBD2. This CDR3 region has 17 residues. Trimming took 2 bases from V and 4 from J; bases not matched to a gene: 7. Germline V gives CDR1 SGHRS, CDR2 YFSETQ.

V usage is TRBV12-5 and J usage is TRBJ1-2; D is possibly TRBD1 (6 bases). Deletions cut 3 bases from V and 5 bases from J, with 13 bases between. Germline CDR1 and CDR2: LGHNT and FRNRAP. This CDR3 contains 14 residues. CDR3 sequence (DNA): TGTGCTAGTGGTTTAGGGGGGCAGATATATGGCTACACCTTC. The encoded protein is CASGLGGQIYGYTF.

The chain joins TRBV6-5 to TRBJ2-1; D not resolved. Trimming removed 3 bases at V and 5 bases at J, with 8 bases between. The CDR3 is made up of 13 amino acids. CDR1 and CDR2 (germline): MNHEY, SVGAGI. Written as DNA, the CDR3 is TGTGCCAGCAGTTATCTGACGGACAATGAGCAGTTCTTC. Translated: CASSYLTDNEQFF.

V usage is TRBV5-1 and J usage is TRBJ1-6, with D maybe TRBD1 (6 bases). Germline V gene lookup returns CDR1 SGHRS and CDR2 YFSETQ. Trimming pared 4 bases from V and 0 bases from J, leaving 17 bases between. CDR3 size: 18 residues. In DNA form, the CDR3 reads TGCGCCAGCAGCCATGGTGGGACATTTAGCTCCTATAATTCACCCCTCCACTTT. Protein product: CASSHGGTFSSYNSPLHF. Full variable domain (remainder filled in from reference TRBV5-1 and TRBJ1-6): KAGVTQTPRYLIKTRGQQVTLSCSPISGHRSVSWYQQTPGQGLQFLFEYFSETQRNKGNFPGRFSGRQFSNSRSEMNVSTLELGDSALYLCASSHGGTFSSYNSPLHFGNGTRLTVT.

The gene calls are TRBV2 and TRBJ1-4; possible D gene TRBD1, 6 bases. The CDR3 covers 15 residues. CDR1 and CDR2 (germline): SNHLY, FYNNEI. The V end lost 2 bases, the J end lost 5 bases, and 12 bases lay between the germline ends. CDR3 sequence reads: CASSEQGRGNEKLFF. The CDR3 region has the DNA TGTGCCAGCAGTGAACAGGGCAGGGGAAATGAAAAACTGTTTTTT.

The chain links TRBV4-2 to TRBJ1-1, with TRBD1 as a possible D gene (6 bases). This CDR3 has 15 amino acids. Germline V gene data show CDR1 as LGHNA and CDR2 as YNFKEQ. V was trimmed by 0 bases and J by 1 base, leaving 9 bases between them. The CDR3 here is CASSQEGGRNTEAFF. The DNA for the CDR3 is TGTGCCAGCAGCCAAGAGGGGGGCCGGAACACTGAAGCTTTCTTT.